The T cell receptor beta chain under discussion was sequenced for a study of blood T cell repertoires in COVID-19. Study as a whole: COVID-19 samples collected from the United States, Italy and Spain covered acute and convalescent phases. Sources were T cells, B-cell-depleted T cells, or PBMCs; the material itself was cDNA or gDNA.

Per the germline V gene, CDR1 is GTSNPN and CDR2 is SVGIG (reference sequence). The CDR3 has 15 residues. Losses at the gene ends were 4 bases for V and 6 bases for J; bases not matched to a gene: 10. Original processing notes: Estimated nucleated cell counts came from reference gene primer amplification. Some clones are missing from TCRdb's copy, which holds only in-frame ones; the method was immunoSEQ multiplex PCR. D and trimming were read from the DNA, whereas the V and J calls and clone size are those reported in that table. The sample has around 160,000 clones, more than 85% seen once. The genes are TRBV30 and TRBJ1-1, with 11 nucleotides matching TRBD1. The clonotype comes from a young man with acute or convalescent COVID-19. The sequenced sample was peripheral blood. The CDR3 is CAWMGPGQGVPEAFF. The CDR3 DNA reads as TGTGCCTGGATGGGCCCGGGACAGGGGGTCCCTGAAGCTTTCTTT.